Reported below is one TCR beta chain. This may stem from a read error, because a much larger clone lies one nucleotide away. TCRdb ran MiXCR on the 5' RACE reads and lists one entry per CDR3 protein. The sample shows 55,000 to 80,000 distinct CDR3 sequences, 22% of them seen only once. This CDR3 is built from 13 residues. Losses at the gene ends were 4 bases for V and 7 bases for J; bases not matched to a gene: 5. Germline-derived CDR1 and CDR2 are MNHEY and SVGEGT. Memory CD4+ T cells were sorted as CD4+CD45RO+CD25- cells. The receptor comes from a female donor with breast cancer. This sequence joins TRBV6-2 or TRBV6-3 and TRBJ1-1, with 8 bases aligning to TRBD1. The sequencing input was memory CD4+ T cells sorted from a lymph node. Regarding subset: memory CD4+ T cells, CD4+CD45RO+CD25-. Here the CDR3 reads CASSFPDRVEAFF. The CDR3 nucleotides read TGTGCCAGCAGTTTTCCGGACAGGGTTGAAGCTTTCTTT.